This is a list of T cell receptor beta chains from one sample in a study of CD4 T cells in relation to SARS-CoV-2 and coronaviruses. Sequenced by immunoSEQ multiplex PCR; TCRdb stores in-frame clones only, minus some. The repertoire holds some 38,000 clones, roughly 80% seen once, with around 21% in the top ten. Their specific antigens are unknown. Material: memory CD4+ T cells from PBMCs, cultured in vitro. The receptors derive from an adult with COVID-19. The CDR3 runs from the conserved cysteine through the conserved F or W. Size is omitted from some rows. Given values are once, few, many or a class for expanded clones.

CASSWGDRSQKLFF	TRBJ1-4	few	TRBV5-1
CASSYRDSRYGYTF	TRBJ1-2	-	TRBV6-5
CASSINHAGRGATGELFF	TRBJ2-2	-	TRBV19
CASSLVRRLRNSYNEQFF	TRBJ2-1	-	TRBV7-2
CASSYPLGTSGKQETQYF	TRBJ2-5	-	TRBV28
CASSGQLSGNTIYF	TRBJ1-3	-	TRBV2
CATRLTSSYNEQFF	TRBJ2-1	-	TRBV15
CASSRQGYGNTIYF	TRBJ1-3	-	TRBV7-9
CASTTGWREQYF	TRBJ2-7	-	TRBV28
CASSLWQGGQETQYF	TRBJ2-5	-	TRBV7-9
CASSPTGLNSPLHF	TRBJ1-6	-	TRBV6-5
CASSPPVVPGKFF	TRBJ2-1	-	TRBV9
CASSFGGAPEQYF	TRBJ2-7	-	TRBV5-8
CASSNPTSSQETQYF	TRBJ2-5	-	TRBV7-9
CASRAYGAGGTEAFF	TRBJ1-1	few	TRBV6-4
CASSQEDTQYF	TRBJ2-3	once	TRBV3-1/TRBV3-2
CASSVDRSRLADPNEQFF	TRBJ2-1	few	TRBV9
CASSDGSESTDTQYF	TRBJ2-3	-	TRBV10-1
CASSYNLVAPPKETQYF	TRBJ2-5	-	TRBV28
CASSPSGQGAFEPFF	TRBJ2-1	-	TRBV7-3
CASSEIPASYNEQFF	TRBJ2-1	-	TRBV6-1
CASSRTGFYEQYF	TRBJ2-7	-	TRBV19
CASSFTGLGTNEKLFF	TRBJ1-4	few	TRBV6-5
CASSYASGGRETQYF	TRBJ2-5	-	TRBV6-2/TRBV6-3
CSGKTRDRGYGYTF	TRBJ1-2	-	TRBV29-1
CASSPGTRGGEKLFF	TRBJ1-4	-	TRBV9
CASSNSPETQYF	TRBJ2-5	few	TRBV6-5
CASSHARLRDGNTGELFF	TRBJ2-2	-	TRBV3-1/TRBV3-2
CASSMETGGRGYTF	TRBJ1-2	once	TRBV9
CASSQGPGGQPQHF	TRBJ1-5	-	TRBV4-1
CASSLELAGGLTNEQYF	TRBJ2-7	-	TRBV5-1
CASSQYPAEQYF	TRBJ2-7	-	TRBV16
CASSFGNNQPQHF	TRBJ1-5	once	TRBV12-3/TRBV12-4
CSVRRDRGSYEQYF	TRBJ2-7	-	TRBV29-1
CASSKPGHSLEQYF	TRBJ2-7	few	TRBV7-9